This paragraph reports one T cell receptor (beta chain). One junction end does not reproduce the germline sequence, and a read error may be involved. Stated treatment: around 19 received Ad26.COV2.S at low or high dose, single or two shots; about 5 received placebo; per-sample allocation not given. Sampling was done on day 63 after the first vaccine or placebo injection. In Boston, an adult donor aged 18-55 years took part. These data originate in a study of Ad26.COV2.S vaccination and SARS-CoV-2 variants. The wider study: A participant enrolled in the COV1001 Ad26.COV2.S trial arm provided the sample. Intramuscular Ad26.COV2.S doses were given once or twice, 56 days apart.

TCRdb keeps only in-frame clones here, not all; method: immunoSEQ multiplex PCR. The repertoire holds 300,000 to 400,000 clones, with around 81% as singletons. CDR1 MNHEY and CDR2 SVGAGI come from the germline V gene. The CDR3 spans 15 residues. V and J are TRBV6-5 and TRBJ2-5, with 7 positions matching TRBD2. Source: peripheral blood, taken in a trial of Ad26.COV2.S vaccine versus placebo. The origin of this receptor is a person aged 18-60 years who received the Ad26.COV2.S COVID-19 vaccine or a placebo. CDR3 protein: CASSYDSGGGEPQYF. As DNA, the CDR3 is TGTGCCAGCAGTTACGACTCGGGGGGAGGAGAGCCCCAGTACTTC.